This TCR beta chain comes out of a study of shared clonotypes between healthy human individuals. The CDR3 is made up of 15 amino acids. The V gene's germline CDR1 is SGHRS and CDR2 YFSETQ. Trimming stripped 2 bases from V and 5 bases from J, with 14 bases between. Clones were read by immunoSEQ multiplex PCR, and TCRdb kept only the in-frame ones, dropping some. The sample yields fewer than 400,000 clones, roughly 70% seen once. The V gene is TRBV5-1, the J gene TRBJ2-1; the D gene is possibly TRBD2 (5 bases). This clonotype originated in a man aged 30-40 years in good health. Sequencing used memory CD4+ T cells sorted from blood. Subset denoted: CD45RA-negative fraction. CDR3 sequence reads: CASSFPGKGDNEQFF. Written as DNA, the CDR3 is TGCGCCAGCAGCTTCCCCGGGAAGGGAGACAATGAGCAGTTCTTC.